The clone carrying this TCR beta chain was detected only a few times. Its antigen is as yet unknown. This record belongs to a study of post-analysis software for immune sequencing data. This CDR3 spans 9 amino acids. Germline V lookup: CDR1 SGHTA, CDR2 FQGNSA. V was clipped by 8 bases and J by 5 bases, with 3 bases between them. Study results and limitations: In patients, roughly 5 TRBV segments were more frequent than in controls, with TRBV5-6, TRBV5-1 and TRBV20-1 among them.

The authors incorporated unique molecular identifiers into the TCR beta cDNA libraries. In TCRdb, the PCR reads were re-called with MiXCR into one record per CDR3 protein. The profile covers around 710,000 distinct CDR3 sequences, with more than 45% appearing a single time and around 4.7% taken by the ten largest. The genes are TRBV7-2 and TRBJ1-2; D ambiguous. The sample consisted of blood. The origin of this receptor is a girl aged 10 to 17 with multiple sclerosis. The CDR3 sequence is CASPYGYTF. DNA for the CDR3: TGTGCCAGCCCGTATGGCTACACCTTC.